Only a few counts were recorded for the clone carrying this T cell receptor beta chain. Its antigen is still unknown. The data were obtained in a study of CD8+ T cells in alopecia areata. Background on the study: Patients given treatment had severity scored by the percentage of scalp area affected.

The treatment was: oral pan-JAK inhibitor, 5-10 mg twice daily. Study findings and constraints: During tofacitinib treatment, many expanded lesional clones remained in scalp and blood.

The CDR3 loop spans 14 amino acids. Per the germline V gene, CDR1 is SQVTM and CDR2 is ANQGSEA. V dropped 7 bases and J dropped 2 bases, with 18 bases sitting between them. Sequencing used cDNA as its template, made by extracting RNA and reverse transcribing it. Libraries were prepared by immunoSEQ multiplex PCR; TCRdb keeps only in-frame clonotypes and omits some of them. The sample has approximately 200,000 clones, 55% to 75% seen once. The specimen was CD4+ T cells sorted from blood, collected at week 24, from a patient treated with tofacitinib. The TCR sequence derives from a human donor with alopecia areata. The genes are TRBV29-1 and TRBJ2-7; the D gene could be TRBD1 or TRBD2 (8 bases each). CDR3 sequence (DNA): TGCAGCGCCGGGGGGGACAGGACCCCCTACGAGCAGTACTTC. It yields the protein CSAGGDRTPYEQYF.